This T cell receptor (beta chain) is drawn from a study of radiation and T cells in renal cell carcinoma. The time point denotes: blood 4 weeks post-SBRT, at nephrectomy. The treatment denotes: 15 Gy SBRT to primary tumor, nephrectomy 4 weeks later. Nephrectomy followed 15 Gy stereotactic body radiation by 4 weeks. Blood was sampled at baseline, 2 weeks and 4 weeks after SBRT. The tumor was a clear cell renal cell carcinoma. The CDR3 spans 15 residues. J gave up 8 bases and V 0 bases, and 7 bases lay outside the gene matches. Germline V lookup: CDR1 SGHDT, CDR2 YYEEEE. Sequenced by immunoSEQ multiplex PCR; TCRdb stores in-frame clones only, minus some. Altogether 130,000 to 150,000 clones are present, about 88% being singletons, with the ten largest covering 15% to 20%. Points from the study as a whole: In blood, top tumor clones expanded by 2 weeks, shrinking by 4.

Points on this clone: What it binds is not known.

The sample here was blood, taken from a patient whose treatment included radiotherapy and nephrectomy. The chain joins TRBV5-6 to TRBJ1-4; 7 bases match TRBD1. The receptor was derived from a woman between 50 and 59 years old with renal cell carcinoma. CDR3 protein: CASSLGDSSLEKLFF. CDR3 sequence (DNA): TGTGCCAGCAGCTTGGGGGACAGTAGTTTGGAAAAACTGTTTTTT.